Shown below are 5 T cell receptor beta chains from a single sample sequenced in a study of T cell repertoires in cytomegalovirus infection. TCRdb re-called the reads through MiXCR, storing one row per CDR3 protein. The data hold about 500,000 distinct CDR3 sequences, with roughly a third observed a single time. These receptors have no identified antigens. The specimen was cultured PBMCs, collected from culture after CMV antigen stimulation. These TCRs come from a human donor in good health (CMV status not recorded). Some clones in this sample may be carry-over from other donors' samples.

The chain recombines TRBV2 with TRBJ1-1; 7 bases fit TRBD1. V was clipped by 6 bases and J by 2 bases; unmatched bases: 9. Germline assignment: CDR1 SNHLY and CDR2 FYNNEI. The CDR3 contains 15 residues. The CDR3 DNA follows: TGTGCCAGCAGCGAACAGGGGCCGCGTAACACTGAAGCTTTCTTT. This encodes CASSEQGPRNTEAFF.

The chain is built from TRBV3-1 and TRBJ1-3; D is uncertain. This CDR3 has 17 residues. The germline V and J ends were trimmed by 4 bases and 2 bases, with 18 bases remaining between them. Germline V gene data show CDR1 as LGHDT and CDR2 as YNNKEL (reference sequence). This chain's CDR3 is CASSRNSARMPGNTIYF. In DNA, the CDR3 is TGTGCCAGCAGCCGAAATTCGGCTAGGATGCCTGGAAACACCATATATTTT. Full variable domain (rest looked up from reference TRBV3-1 and TRBJ1-3): DTAVSQTPKYLVTQMGNDKSIKCEQNLGHDTMYWYKQDSKKFLKIMFSYNNKELIINETVPNRFSPKSPDKAHLNLHINSLELGDSAVYFCASSRNSARMPGNTIYFGEGSWLTVV.

The chain joins TRBV6-1 to TRBJ2-2, with 8 bases matching TRBD2. CDR1 is MNHNS, CDR2 SASEGT, per germline. Trimming at V came to 7 bases and at J to 8 bases, leaving 18 bases not matched to a gene. There are 17 residues in the CDR3. As DNA, the CDR3 is TGTGCCAGCACATACACACGACTAGCGACGGTAGAGGGGGAGCTGTTTTTT. Protein sequence: CASTYTRLATVEGELFF.

The rearrangement links TRBV7-2 to TRBJ2-7, with TRBD2 as a possible D gene (6 bases). Germline loops: CDR1 SGHTA, CDR2 FQGNSA. The CDR3 extends over 14 amino acids. V lost 6 bases to trimming and J lost 6 bases, with 18 bases between them. The CDR3 is CASSQVEGSGEQYF. CDR3 nucleotide sequence: TGTGCCAGCAGTCAAGTGGAGGGTTCGGGCGAGCAGTACTTC.

This clonotype was picked up a small number of times. J is TRBJ2-2 and V is TRBV4-1, with 12 positions matching TRBD1. After removal of 4 bases from V and 5 bases from J, the junction contained 11 bases not matched to a gene. The germline CDR1 and CDR2 sequences are MGHRA and YSYEKL. The CDR3 extends over 18 amino acids. This CDR3 reads CASSLDGGDRGQTGELFF. CDR3 coding DNA: TGCGCCAGCAGCCTCGACGGTGGGGACAGGGGGCAAACCGGGGAGCTGTTTTTT.